Presented here are 32 T cell receptor beta chains from one specimen sequenced in a study of breast tumors, draining lymph nodes, adjacent tissues. TCRdb re-analysed the multiplex PCR reads in MiXCR, keeping a single row per CDR3 protein. The sample yields approximately 13,000 distinct CDR3 sequences, roughly 70% seen once. Sequencing was done on a sample of tumor-adjacent breast tissue. All receptors derive from a female donor with breast cancer. Some clones in this sample may be carry-over from other donors' samples.

Many counts were recorded for this clonotype. This sequence joins TRBV30 and TRBJ1-6; weak D call: TRBD1 (5 bases). The germline V and J ends were trimmed by 4 bases and 4 bases, with 8 bases remaining between them. The CDR3 has 13 residues. Germline CDR1 reads GTSNPN; CDR2 reads SVGIG (reference sequence). The CDR3 sequence: CAWKGHYNSPLHF. The CDR3 nucleotides are TGTGCCTGGAAGGGGCATTATAATTCACCCCTCCACTTT.

This sequence joins TRBV20-1 and TRBJ2-5; D not resolved. The V end lost 2 bases, the J end lost 2 bases, and 6 bases lay between the germline ends. This CDR3 contains 12 residues. CDR1 DFQATT and CDR2 SNEGSKA come from the germline V gene (reference sequence). CDR3 region: CSARRNQETQYF. The CDR3 DNA reads as TGCAGTGCTAGAAGAAATCAAGAGACCCAGTACTTC.

The chain recombines TRBV6-4 with TRBJ1-6, with D possibly TRBD1 on 6 matching bases. The CDR3 covers 14 residues. Germline CDR1 MRHNA, CDR2 SNTAGT. Trimming pared 6 bases from V and 10 bases from J, leaving 16 bases between. The CDR3 is CASRDSDTASPLHF. In DNA form, the CDR3 reads TGTGCCAGCAGGGACAGCGATACAGCCTCACCCCTCCACTTT.

In its sample, this clonotype was seen many times. The CDR3 nucleotides read TGTGCCAGCAGTGCGCCTAGCGGCCAAACCGGGGAGCTGTTTTTT. It yields the protein CASSAPSGQTGELFF. This sequence joins TRBV6-4 and TRBJ2-2; 7 nucleotides agree with TRBD2. From germline, CDR1 is MRHNA and CDR2 SNTAGT. Trimming took 4 bases from V and 5 from J; bases not matched to a gene: 7. This CDR3 contains 15 residues.

V and J are TRBV25-1 and TRBJ2-3; 8 positions match TRBD1. The CDR3 spans 15 residues. V was clipped by 3 bases and J by 2 bases; unmatched bases: 4. Germline CDR1 is MGHDK and CDR2 is SYGVNS. CDR3 protein: CASSDKDRVTDTQYF. The DNA for the CDR3 is TGTGCCAGCAGTGATAAGGACAGGGTCACAGATACGCAGTATTTT. Full variable domain (remainder filled in from reference TRBV25-1 and TRBJ2-3): EADIYQTPRYLVIGTGKKITLECSQTMGHDKMYWYQQDPGMELHLIHYSYGVNSTEKGDLSSESTVSRIRTEHFPLTLESARPSHTSQYLCASSDKDRVTDTQYFGPGTRLTVL.

At least ten counts were recorded for this clonotype. The chain has TRBV12-3 or TRBV12-4 and TRBJ2-7; D uncertain. The germline V and J ends were trimmed by 3 bases and 4 bases, with 7 bases remaining between them. The CDR3 spans 12 residues. CDR3 amino acids: CASSFSGYEQYF. In nucleotides, the CDR3 is TGTGCCAGCAGTTTTTCCGGGTACGAGCAGTACTTC.

The chain employs TRBV27 and TRBJ2-7; perhaps TRBD2 as D (6 bases). The CDR3 is 14 residues long. Looked up from germline, CDR1 is MNHEY and CDR2 is SMNVEV (reference sequence). V dropped 6 bases and J dropped 3 bases, with 15 bases sitting between them. The CDR3 region has the DNA TGTGCCAGCAGGTTCGCGGGGAGTCACTACGAGCAGTACTTC. It codes for CASRFAGSHYEQYF.

Ten or more counts support this clonotype. The rearrangement joins TRBV5-1 to TRBJ2-1, with TRBD2 as a possible D gene (7 bases). The germline V gene encodes CDR1 SGHRS and CDR2 YFSETQ. Between the trimmed V and J ends, which lost 8 bases and 4 bases, there was a span of 19 bases. The CDR3 has 15 amino acids. CDR3 loop: CASPPGASGYNEQFF. The CDR3 DNA reads as TGCGCCAGTCCCCCGGGGGCTAGCGGTTACAATGAGCAGTTCTTC. The entire variable domain, with the rest obtained from reference TRBV5-1 and TRBJ2-1, is as follows: KAGVTQTPRYLIKTRGQQVTLSCSPISGHRSVSWYQQTPGQGLQFLFEYFSETQRNKGNFPGRFSGRQFSNSRSEMNVSTLELGDSALYLCASPPGASGYNEQFFGPGTRLTVL.

CDR3 protein: CATSRDPDRGETQYF. In DNA, the CDR3 is TGTGCCACCAGCAGAGACCCCGACAGGGGAGAGACCCAGTACTTC. V gene TRBV15 combines with J gene TRBJ2-5, with TRBD1 identical over 8 bases. V lost 0 bases to trimming and J lost 4 bases; unmatched junction nucleotides: 4. CDR1 is LNHNV and CDR2 is YYDKDF in the germline V gene (reference sequence). The CDR3 totals 15 residues. Supplemented by reference TRBV15 and TRBJ2-5, the full variable domain reads DAMVIQNPRYQVTQFGKPVTLSCSQTLNHNVMYWYQQKSSQAPKLLFHYYDKDFNNEADTPDNFQSRRPNTSFCFLDIRSPGLGDTAMYLCATSRDPDRGETQYFGPGTRLLVL.

The V and J genes are TRBV27 and TRBJ2-2, with TRBD2 matching over 8 bases. V lost 7 bases, J lost 6 bases, and 7 bases stayed unmatched. The CDR3 is 14 residues long. The germline V gene encodes CDR1 MNHEY and CDR2 SMNVEV (reference sequence). CDR3 in DNA: TGTGCCAGCACCCAAGCGGGAGTCCCCGGGGAGCTGTTTTTT. This encodes CASTQAGVPGELFF.

V is TRBV6-2 or TRBV6-3 and J is TRBJ2-7; D is ambiguous. V dropped 4 bases and J dropped 0 bases, with 4 bases sitting between them. This CDR3 has 12 residues. CDR1 is MNHEY and CDR2 is SVGEGT in the germline V gene. CDR3 region: CASSFLSYEQYF. The CDR3, as DNA: TGTGCCAGCAGTTTCCTCTCCTACGAGCAGTACTTC.

By sample fraction, this clonotype is medium-sized. V is TRBV12-3 or TRBV12-4 and J is TRBJ2-3; 7 bases match TRBD1. This CDR3 comprises 15 residues. The J segment lost 0 bases and the V segment lost 3 bases, leaving 3 bases of the junction unmatched. CDR3 sequence: CASSFKGQSTDTQYF. The CDR3 region has the DNA TGTGCCAGCAGTTTTAAGGGACAGAGCACAGATACGCAGTATTTT.

The chain couples TRBV29-1 to TRBJ2-1; TRBD1 matches at 9 bases. This CDR3 has 14 residues. Trimming at V came to 4 bases and at J to 2 bases, leaving 3 bases not matched to a gene. Germline loops: CDR1 SQVTM, CDR2 ANQGSEA. Here the CDR3 reads CSVVTGGTYNEQFF. CDR3 bases: TGCAGCGTTGTTACAGGGGGCACCTACAATGAGCAGTTCTTC.

CDR3 in DNA: TGCAGTGCTATCGTGCGGGGGGGCAGTACGGGCTACACCTTC. Its protein is CSAIVRGGSTGYTF. The genes are TRBV20-1 and TRBJ1-2; TRBD1 might be the D (6 bases). Germline lookup yields CDR1 DFQATT and CDR2 SNEGSKA (reference sequence). The CDR3 extends over 14 amino acids. V lost 4 bases and J lost 8, with 20 bases in between.

This chain uses TRBV24-1 with TRBJ2-5; D perhaps matches TRBD2 (6 bases). The V and J ends lost 4 bases and 1 base respectively, with 9 bases between them. Germline V gene data show CDR1 as KGHDR and CDR2 as SFDVKD. This CDR3 is built from 14 residues. The CDR3 sequence is CATSDGDFQETQYF. The CDR3 nucleotides are TGTGCCACCAGTGACGGGGACTTCCAAGAGACCCAGTACTTC.

This chain joins TRBV2 and TRBJ1-6, with TRBD1 matching 9 bases. Germline trimming cut 2 bases from V and 10 bases from J; bases unmatched to any gene: 6. This CDR3 is built from 15 residues. Germline assignment: CDR1 SNHLY and CDR2 FYNNEI. As DNA, the CDR3 is TGTGCCAGCAGTGAATCCACAGGGGGCTGGTCACCCCTCCACTTT. It specifies CASSESTGGWSPLHF.

This chain connects TRBV3-1 to TRBJ1-4; 8 bases agree with TRBD1. Germline V gene lookup returns CDR1 LGHDT and CDR2 YNNKEL (reference sequence). Trimming took 4 bases from V and 8 from J; bases not matched to a gene: 12. This CDR3 comprises 16 residues. CDR3 nucleotides: TGTGCCAGCAGCCGCGGGGAACAGGGGGTACGGGAAAAACTGTTTTTT. This codes for CASSRGEQGVREKLFF.

J is TRBJ2-5 and V is TRBV5-6; TRBD1 matches 8 bases. Losses at the gene ends were 1 base for V and 5 bases for J; bases not matched to a gene: 4. The CDR3 is 14 amino acids. CDR1 is SGHDT and CDR2 is YYEEEE in the germline V gene. CDR3 coding DNA: TGTGCCAGCAGCTTGCCAGGGGGCTCGGAGACCCAGTACTTC. Translation gives CASSLPGGSETQYF. Full variable domain (outside the CDR3, taken from reference TRBV5-6 and TRBJ2-5): DAGVTQSPTHLIKTRGQQVTLRCSPKSGHDTVSWYQQALGQGPQFIFQYYEEEERQRGNFPDRFSGHQFPNYSSELNVNALLLGDSALYLCASSLPGGSETQYFGPGTRLLVL.

This chain connects TRBV5-1 to TRBJ2-3; no definite D call. With 1 base removed from V and 2 bases from J, the gap between germline ends came to 5 bases. This CDR3 comprises 13 residues. Germline V CDR1 and CDR2: SGHRS, YFSETQ. CDR3 nucleotide sequence: TGCGCCAGCAGCTTGCGGAACACAGATACGCAGTATTTT. Translated: CASSLRNTDTQYF.

J is TRBJ2-2 and V is TRBV4-2; 10 nucleotides line up with TRBD2. Germline-derived CDR1 and CDR2 are LGHNA and YNFKEQ. This CDR3 region has 17 residues. V gave up 4 bases and J gave up 2 bases; unmatched junction bases: 7. For the CDR3, the DNA is TGTGCCAGCAGCCTTATCACTAGCGGGGTTAACACCGGGGAGCTGTTTTTT. Translating gives CASSLITSGVNTGELFF.

This chain links TRBV7-9 with TRBJ2-2, with 9 bases identical to TRBD1. The CDR3 runs to 16 residues. V lost 4 bases, J lost 0 bases, and 3 bases stayed unmatched. Germline V lookup: CDR1 SEHNR, CDR2 FQNEAQ (reference sequence). The CDR3 sequence is CASSSWTGANTGELFF. In DNA form, the CDR3 reads TGTGCCAGCAGCTCCTGGACAGGGGCGAACACCGGGGAGCTGTTTTTT.

The chain has TRBV6-4 and TRBJ2-5; TRBD2 agrees at 9 bases. The CDR3 loop spans 17 amino acids. CDR1 and CDR2 (germline): MRHNA, SNTAGT. The V and J ends lost 8 bases and 3 bases, in that order; junction bases with no gene match: 16. CDR3 sequence (DNA): TGTGCCAGCCCCGCCGGAGTCCCGGGACTAGCAAAAGAGACCCAGTACTTC. It yields the protein CASPAGVPGLAKETQYF.

This clonotype has at least ten counts. Here the CDR3 reads CASNPHPHEQYF. CDR3 bases: TGTGCCAGCAATCCCCACCCCCACGAGCAGTACTTC. This rearrangement joins TRBV28 to TRBJ2-7; D is unclear. CDR1 and CDR2 from the germline V gene are MDHEN and SYDVKM. The length of the CDR3 is 12 residues. V was clipped by 7 bases and J by 5 bases, with 12 bases between them.

Details on this clonotype: An end of the junction differs from the germline gene, which may be a read error. This chain joins TRBV30 and TRBJ2-1; D is perhaps TRBD1 (5 bases). Germline-derived CDR1 and CDR2 are GTSNPN and SVGIG (reference sequence). CDR3 size: 12 residues. CDR3 protein: CTWSSQDNERFF. In nucleotides, the CDR3 is TGTACCTGGAGTAGCCAGGACAATGAGCGGTTCTTC.

The CDR3 here is CSASSGSPFEQYF. In nucleotides, the CDR3 is TGCAGTGCAAGTAGCGGGAGCCCTTTCGAGCAGTACTTC. The chain recombines TRBV20-1 with TRBJ2-7; TRBD2 matches at 9 bases. The V segment lost 6 bases and the J segment 6 bases; nucleotides outside the gene matches: 9. The CDR3 sequence is 13 residues long. Germline V lookup: CDR1 DFQATT, CDR2 SNEGSKA (reference sequence).

The V and J genes are TRBV24-1 and TRBJ1-5; D not certain. Deletions cut 9 bases from V and 3 bases from J, with 5 bases between. Germline V CDR1 and CDR2: KGHDR, SFDVKD. This CDR3 comprises 11 residues. The CDR3 coding sequence is TGTGCCACCCCCAACAATCAGCCCCAGCATTTT. This codes for CATPNNQPQHF.

V and J are TRBV20-1 and TRBJ1-5; TRBD1 might be the D (5 bases). The CDR3 sequence is 13 residues long. Trimming stripped 4 bases from V and 6 bases from J, with 13 bases between. Germline V CDR1 and CDR2: DFQATT, SNEGSKA (reference sequence). The CDR3 here is CSAKLAGPQPQHF. The CDR3 DNA sequence: TGCAGTGCTAAACTCGCAGGGCCTCAGCCCCAGCATTTT.

This clonotype was seen once. The CDR3 nucleotides read TGTGCCACTCGGACAGGGGGCAGCACCGGGGAGCTGTTTTTT. Amino acid sequence: CATRTGGSTGELFF. This chain uses TRBV19 with TRBJ2-2; 11 bases match TRBD1. The CDR3 length is 14 residues. Germline V lookup: CDR1 LNHDA, CDR2 SQIVND (reference sequence). After removal of 10 bases from V and 4 bases from J, the junction contained 5 bases not matched to a gene.

The sample holds many counts of this clonotype. The rearrangement links TRBV27 to TRBJ2-2; 10 bases align to TRBD1. The CDR3 consists of 15 residues. J gave up 8 bases and V 3 bases, and 6 bases lay outside the gene matches. Per the germline V gene, CDR1 is MNHEY and CDR2 is SMNVEV (reference sequence). CDR3: CASSFRTGGGGELFF. DNA for the CDR3: TGTGCCAGCAGTTTCCGGACAGGGGGAGGGGGGGAGCTGTTTTTT.

This clonotype was recorded a few times. V and J are TRBV28 and TRBJ1-5; TRBD1 matches at 9 bases. CDR3 length equals 14 residues. The V gene end was trimmed by 6 bases and the J gene end by 7 bases; junction bases not matched to a gene: 7. Germline loops: CDR1 MDHEN, CDR2 SYDVKM. DNA for the CDR3: TGTGCCAGCAGCTCAGACAGGGGGGAACAGCCCCAGCATTTT. Its protein is CASSSDRGEQPQHF.

The rearrangement uses TRBV29-1 and TRBJ2-1; TRBD1 is a possible D gene (5 bases). V was trimmed by 5 bases and J by 6 bases, leaving 11 bases between them. The CDR3 sequence is 12 residues long. Germline V gene lookup returns CDR1 SQVTM and CDR2 ANQGSEA. CDR3 sequence reads: CSVLRVSNEQFF. DNA for the CDR3: TGCAGCGTTCTCAGGGTAAGCAATGAGCAGTTCTTC.

Details on this clonotype: One end of the junction fails to match germline, which may point to a read error. The chain couples TRBV7-2 to TRBJ2-5; perhaps TRBD2 as D (5 bases). The CDR3 runs 15 residues. CDR1 is SGHTA and CDR2 is FQGNSA in the germline V gene. The CDR3 protein is CASSLADGGQGTQYF. DNA for the CDR3: TGTGCCAGCAGCCTAGCAGACGGAGGCCAAGGGACCCAGTACTTC. Full variable domain (outside the CDR3, taken from reference TRBV7-2 and TRBJ2-5): GAGVSQSPSNKVTEKGKDVELRCDPISGHTALYWYRQSLGQGLEFLIYFQGNSAPDKSGLPSDRFSAERTGGSVSTLTIQRTQQEDSAVYLCASSLADGGQGTQYFGPGTRLLVL.